Listed below are T cell receptor beta chains from one sample, sequenced in a study of blood T cell repertoires in COVID-19. Sequenced by immunoSEQ multiplex PCR; TCRdb stores in-frame clones only, minus some. Among fewer than 150,000 clones listed, about nine tenths were seen once. The sequenced sample consisted of peripheral blood. These receptors all come from a man between 50 and 59 years old with active or convalescent COVID-19. CDR3s include the opening cysteine and the closing phenylalanine or tryptophan. The D gene is left open where the match is weak. Size tells how often a clone was seen (once, few, many) or the class of an expanded clone, and some rows leave it out.

>NA|TRBJ2-1|TRBV3-1/TRBV3-2|NA
TGTGCCAGCAGCCTCTCGGAGTCTCGGTATGAGCAGTTCTTC
CASSLSESRYEQFF
>TRBD2|TRBJ2-5|TRBV19|NA
TGTGCCAGTAGCACGACTAGCGGGAGTCGAGAGACCCAGTACTTC
CASSTTSGSRETQYF
>TRBD1|TRBJ1-1|TRBV7-8|NA
TGTGCCAGCAGCCCAGACAGGGGGCGGACGAGGGCTGAAGCTTTCTTT
CASSPDRGRTRAEAFF
>NA|TRBJ1-2|TRBV2|NA
TGTGCCAGCAGTGGGACAGCCCTCTATGGCTACACCTTC
CASSGTALYGYTF
>NA|TRBJ1-2|TRBV19|NA
TGTGCCAGTAAAAGGACAGACTATGGCTACACCTTC
CASKRTDYGYTF
>NA|TRBJ2-3|TRBV5-1|NA
TGCGCCAGCAGCTGGGACTTTACTAGCACAGATACGCAGTATTTT
CASSWDFTSTDTQYF
>TRBD2|TRBJ2-1|TRBV27|NA
TGTGCCAGCAGTCCCCTAGCGGGAGTGAACAATGAGCAGTTCTTC
CASSPLAGVNNEQFF
>NA|TRBJ1-1|TRBV4-3|NA
TGCGCCAGCAGCCAAGATCGGGGAGTTCAAGCTTTCTTT
CASSQDRGVQAFF
>NA|TRBJ2-3|TRBV10-2|NA
TGCGCCAGCGAGAGGGTTGGCACAGATACGCAGTATTTT
CASERVGTDTQYF
>TRBD2|TRBJ2-6|TRBV27|NA
TGTGCCAGCAGTTTATCGCGGGAGACGGCCAACGTCCTGACTTTC
CASSLSRETANVLTF
>NA|TRBJ1-5|TRBV12-3/TRBV12-4|few
TGTGCCAGCAGTCCCGCCCCTATATCTCCCCAGCATTTT
CASSPAPISPQHF
>NA|TRBJ1-1|TRBV5-1|NA
TGCGCCAGCAGCTTGGCCTGGGCAGGGAAGAGGCCTGAAGCTTTCTTT
CASSLAWAGKRPEAFF
>NA|TRBJ2-7|TRBV7-2|NA
TGTGCCAGCAGCTTAGGAGAGGGTCCCTACGAGCAGTACTTC
CASSLGEGPYEQYF
>NA|TRBJ2-5|TRBV5-1|NA
TGCGCCAGCAGCTTGGCAGGGTACCAAGAGACCCAGTACTTC
CASSLAGYQETQYF
>NA|TRBJ1-2|TRBV6-1|NA
TGTGCCAGCAGTGAACTGGGGGCTGCAGGAGGCTACACCTTC
CASSELGAAGGYTF
>NA|TRBJ1-3|TRBV9|NA
TGTGCCAGCAGCGCCCGGGGTTTCACTGGAAACACCATATATTTT
CASSARGFTGNTIYF
>TRBD2|TRBJ2-1|TRBV7-9|NA
TGTGCCAGCAGCTTAATCGGGGGAGGGGTGGATGAGCAGTTCTTC
CASSLIGGGVDEQFF
>NA|TRBJ2-5|TRBV19|NA
TGTGCCAGTAGTAGGCGGGTTTGGGAGACCCAGTACTTC
CASSRRVWETQYF
>TRBD1|TRBJ1-1|TRBV5-5|NA
TGTGCCAGCAGCTGGGGACAGGGCCGCACTGAAGCTTTCTTT
CASSWGQGRTEAFF
>NA|TRBJ1-1|TRBV11-3|NA
TGTGCCAGCAGCTTAGGGAGATGGACTGAAGCTTTCTTT
CASSLGRWTEAFF
>NA|TRBJ1-5|TRBV5-8|NA
TGTGCCAGCAGCCTGGACAGAGGCAATCAGCCCCAGCATTTT
CASSLDRGNQPQHF
>NA|TRBJ1-2|TRBV20-1|NA
TGCAGTGCTACAGGGGCTGGGGGCTACACCTTC
CSATGAGGYTF
>NA|TRBJ1-6|TRBV30|once
TGTGCCTGGAGTGTACTCTGGGGCGATAATTCACCCCTCCACTTT
CAWSVLWGDNSPLHF